Each of the 9 T cell receptor beta chains below was sequenced from the same sample in a study of breast tumors, draining lymph nodes, adjacent tissues. Axillary draining lymph nodes of breast cancer patients supplied the node samples. TCRdb processed the multiplex PCR reads anew with MiXCR; each CDR3 protein has one entry. This table has approximately 120,000 distinct CDR3 sequences, 21% appearing once. Sequencing was done on a sample of axillary lymph node tissue. These receptors were collected from a female donor with breast cancer. Some clones in this sample may be carry-over from other donors' samples.

This clonotype was detected many times. This rearrangement joins TRBV5-8 to TRBJ1-5, with 10 bases matching TRBD1. The CDR3 is made up of 15 amino acids. The V and J ends lost 3 bases and 3 bases, in that order; junction bases with no gene match: 3. Germline CDR1 is SGHTS and CDR2 is YDEGEE. CDR3 amino acids: CASSSGQGNNQPQHF. In DNA, the CDR3 is TGTGCCAGCAGCTCGGGACAGGGGAACAATCAGCCCCAGCATTTT.

As regards this clonotype: A much larger clone is a single base away; this may be a read error. As DNA, the CDR3 is TGTGCCAGCGGTCCCCTGGGAGAAAAAAATTCACCCCTCCACTTT. It translates to CASGPLGEKNSPLHF. The chain couples TRBV27 to TRBJ1-6, with D hard to call. V was pared by 8 bases and J by 7 bases, with 18 bases between. The CDR3 has 15 residues. Germline V gives CDR1 MNHEY, CDR2 SMNVEV (reference sequence).

This clonotype was observed many times. The V gene is TRBV12-3 or TRBV12-4, the J gene TRBJ2-2; 14 nucleotides match TRBD2. CDR3 length: 16 residues. V was pared by 5 bases and J by 5 bases, with 4 bases of the junction left unmatched. CDR3 nucleotides: TGTGCCAGCAGTCACAGACTAGCGGGAGGGACCGGGGAGCTGTTTTTT. Protein: CASSHRLAGGTGELFF.

There are many counts of this clonotype. The V call is TRBV2, the J call TRBJ2-2, with D unclear. Trimming removed 2 bases from V and 2 bases from J, with 12 bases in between. CDR1 SNHLY and CDR2 FYNNEI come from the germline V gene. The CDR3 extends over 16 amino acids. DNA of the CDR3: TGTGCCAGCAGTGAACTTTCTATGGAAAACACCGGGGAGCTGTTTTTT. It codes for CASSELSMENTGELFF.

The chain uses TRBV20-1 and TRBJ1-5; D unclear. The CDR3 loop spans 14 amino acids. Germline-derived CDR1 and CDR2 are DFQATT and SNEGSKA (reference sequence). V was trimmed by 3 bases and J by 0 bases, leaving 9 bases between them. The CDR3 loop is CSASYGYSNQPQHF. CDR3 DNA: TGCAGTGCTAGCTACGGCTATAGCAATCAGCCCCAGCATTTT.

This clonotype was counted at least ten times. The chain joins TRBV11-2 to TRBJ2-5, with 11 bases that match TRBD2. The V gene end was trimmed by 5 bases and the J gene end by 2 bases; junction bases not matched to a gene: 4. Germline V gene sequence: CDR1 SGHAT, CDR2 FQNNGV. The CDR3 sequence is 15 residues long. The CDR3 region is CASSTWTSGQETQYF. In nucleotides, the CDR3 is TGTGCCAGCAGCACTTGGACTAGCGGGCAAGAGACCCAGTACTTC.

This clonotype was recorded many times. This chain links TRBV7-3 with TRBJ2-7; perhaps TRBD2 as D (5 bases). V lost 5 bases to trimming and J lost 7 bases, with 18 bases between them. CDR1 and CDR2 from the germline V gene are SGHTA and FQGTGA. This CDR3 comprises 14 residues. The CDR3 region has the DNA TGTGCCAGCAGCCCTAAGGGTCGCCCGGGGGAGCAGTACTTC. It translates to CASSPKGRPGEQYF.

This clonotype came up many times. V and J are TRBV3-1 and TRBJ1-2; tentatively, D is TRBD1 (6 bases). With 4 bases removed from V and 8 bases from J, the gap between germline ends came to 20 bases. CDR3 length: 15 amino acids. Germline V lookup: CDR1 LGHDT, CDR2 YNNKEL (reference sequence). The CDR3: CASSPSPDSRSGYTF. The CDR3 DNA reads as TGTGCCAGCAGCCCATCCCCGGACAGTCGATCCGGCTACACCTTC.

V is TRBV30 and J is TRBJ2-1; TRBD2 is a possible D gene (6 bases). V shed 4 bases and J shed 1 base, with 23 bases lying between them. Germline loops: CDR1 GTSNPN, CDR2 SVGIG (reference sequence). The CDR3 spans 18 residues. In DNA, the CDR3 is TGTGCCTGGAAGCCCACGGCGCACGGGAGTGGGTCCTACAATGAGCAGTTCTTC. Protein: CAWKPTAHGSGSYNEQFF.